This TCR beta chain derives from a study of memory CD4+ T cells and cytomegalovirus serostatus (dated by TCRdb to the late 2010s). In the study overall: The 33 healthy Belgian adults in the cohort included 9 who were CMV seropositive and roughly 25 who were CMV seronegative. To replicate a published TCR-based CMV serostatus classifier, the researchers sequenced the CD4+ memory TCRbeta repertoires of a Belgian cohort whose cytomegalovirus serostatus was known.

A remark on this clone: Its antigen has not been determined. Per-nucleotide qualities are absent, and no much larger clonotype sits a single base away.

The Quick-DNA Microprep Kit was used to extract genomic DNA from the sorted cells. Amplification of TCRbeta DNA was done with the immunoSEQ hsTCRbeta kit, following the protocol from the manufacturer. TCRbeta libraries were sequenced on an Illumina MiSeq instrument. The published analysis was carried out like this. After out-of-frame sequences were removed, 2,204,828 distinct TCRbeta sequences remained, averaging approximately 67,000 per individual. Each individual was scored according to the count of more than 150 previously reported CMV-associated TCRbeta sequences and the total productive distinct TCRbeta count. A beta-binomial model was reimplemented in Python, and scikit-learn random forests with default parameters were trained on US cohort data. Classifier performance on the Belgian cohort was summarized as median AUC with percentile confidence intervals over 10,000 bootstrap iterations. In its TCRdb copy, this immuneACCESS table keeps in-frame sequences only and misses some clones. Where compared with another copy, unresolved V genes explain less than half of these, and the others have no known cause. V, J and clone size reflect that table, while D and trimming were determined from the DNA. Recorded for this sample are about 25,000 clones; approximately 71% of them occurred a single time. Less than 1.2% of the sample lies in the top ten.

Study-wide conclusions, independent of this receptor: For predicting CMV serostatus, the median bootstrapped AUC was about 0.95 using the original framework and about 0.9 using a US-trained random forest. The results were read as suggesting that the CMV-associated TCR signature is, for the most part, present in the CD4+ memory repertoire. Among the 150 to 200 previously reported CMV-associated TCRbeta sequences, some 69 showed up in the CD4+ memory repertoires, with each one found in between one and five individuals. Unlike the original study, which covered naive and memory CD4+ and CD8+ populations, the Belgian study sequenced only CD4+CD45RO+ memory cells. On the Belgian cohort, the classifier based on the original framework reached a median bootstrapped AUC of nearly 0.96, with a 95% CI of 0.76-1.00.

A FACSAria II was used to sort memory CD4+ T cells, defined as single viable CD3+CD4+CD8-CD45RO+ cells. CMV serostatus was determined using a Roche Elecsys assay that detects serum IgG against CMV pp150, pp28, p38 and p52. Once the samples were thawed, total CD4+ T cells were enriched through positive selection using CD4 magnetic microbeads. The samples came from a different study that was designed specifically to examine the CD4+ T cell memory repertoire. Peripheral blood mononuclear cells were isolated and cryopreserved according to standard operating procedures, and serum was kept at -80 degrees C. The staining relied on CD3-PerCP (BW264/56), CD4-APC (RPA-T4), CD45RO-PE (UCHT1) and CD8-Pacific Orange (3B5) antibodies, and Sytox blue was used to exclude non-viable cells. The CDR3 numbers 14 residues from cysteine through phenylalanine. The CDR3 DNA has 42 bases and is translated from base 1. The junction shows trimming of 0 bases on V and 3 bases on J, plus 10 bases between the germline ends. CDR1 and CDR2 were assigned from the germline V gene as SGDLS and YYNGEE.

Material: memory CD4+ T cells from blood. The TCR originated in an adult in good health and CMV-seronegative. This sequence uses TRBV9 and TRBJ2-7; confidence is insufficient to name the D gene. The CDR3 protein is CASSVGRSGYEQYF. The DNA sequence is TGTGCCAGCAGCGTAGGTAGGTCAGGCTACGAGCAGTACTTC.